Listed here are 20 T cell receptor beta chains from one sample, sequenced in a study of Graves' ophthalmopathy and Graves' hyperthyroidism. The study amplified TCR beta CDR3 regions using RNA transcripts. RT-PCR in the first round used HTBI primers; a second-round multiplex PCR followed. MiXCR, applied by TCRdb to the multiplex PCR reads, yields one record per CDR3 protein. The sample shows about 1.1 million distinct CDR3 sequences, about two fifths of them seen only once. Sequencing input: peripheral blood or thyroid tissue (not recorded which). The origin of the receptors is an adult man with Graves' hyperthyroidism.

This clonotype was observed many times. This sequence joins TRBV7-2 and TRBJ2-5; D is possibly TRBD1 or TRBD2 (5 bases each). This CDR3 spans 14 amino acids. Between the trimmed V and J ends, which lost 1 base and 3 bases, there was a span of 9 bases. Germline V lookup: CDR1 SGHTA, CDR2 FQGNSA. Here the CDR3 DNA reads TGTGCCAGCAGCTTAGGCTGGGGGAAAGAGACCCAGTACTTC. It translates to CASSLGWGKETQYF. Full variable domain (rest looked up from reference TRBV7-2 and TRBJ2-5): GAGVSQSPSNKVTEKGKDVELRCDPISGHTALYWYRQSLGQGLEFLIYFQGNSAPDKSGLPSDRFSAERTGGSVSTLTIQRTQQEDSAVYLCASSLGWGKETQYFGPGTRLLVL.

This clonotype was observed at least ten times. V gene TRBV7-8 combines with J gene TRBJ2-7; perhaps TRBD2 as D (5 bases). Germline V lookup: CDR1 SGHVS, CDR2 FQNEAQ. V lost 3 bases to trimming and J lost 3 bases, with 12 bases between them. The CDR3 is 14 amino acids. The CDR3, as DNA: TGTGCCAGCAGCTTCAATGGACTGGTCTACGAGCAGTACTTC. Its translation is CASSFNGLVYEQYF.

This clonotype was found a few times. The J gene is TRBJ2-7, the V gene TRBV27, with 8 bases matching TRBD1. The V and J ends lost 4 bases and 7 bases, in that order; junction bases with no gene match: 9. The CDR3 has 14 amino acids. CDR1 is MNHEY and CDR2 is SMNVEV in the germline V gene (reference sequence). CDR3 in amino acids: CASSYLDRAREQYF. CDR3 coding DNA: TGTGCCAGCAGTTATCTGGACAGGGCGAGGGAGCAGTACTTC.

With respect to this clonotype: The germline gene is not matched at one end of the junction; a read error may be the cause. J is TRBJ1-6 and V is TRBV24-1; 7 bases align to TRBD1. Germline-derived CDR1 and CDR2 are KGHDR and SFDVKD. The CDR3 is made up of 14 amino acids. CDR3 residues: CAASGDSSNSPLHF. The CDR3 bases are TGTGCCGCCAGCGGGGACAGCTCCAATTCACCCCTCCACTTT.

The CDR3 bases are TGTGCCAGCAGCTTTAGCGGGAGGATGTACGAGCAGTACTTC. This codes for CASSFSGRMYEQYF. This chain uses TRBV7-2 with TRBJ2-7; 10 bases agree with TRBD2. Losses at the gene ends were 3 bases for V and 4 bases for J; bases not matched to a gene: 3. CDR1 is SGHTA and CDR2 is FQGNSA in the germline V gene. The CDR3 has 14 amino acids.

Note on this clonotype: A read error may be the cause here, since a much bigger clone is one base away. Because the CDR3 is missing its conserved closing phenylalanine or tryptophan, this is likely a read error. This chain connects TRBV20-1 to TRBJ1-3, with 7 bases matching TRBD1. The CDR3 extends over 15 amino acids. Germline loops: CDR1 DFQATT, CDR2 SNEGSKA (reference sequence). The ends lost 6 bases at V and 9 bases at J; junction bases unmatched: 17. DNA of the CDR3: TGCAGTGCCTATGATTCACAGGGGCATCGTAGCACCATATATTTG. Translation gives CSAYDSQGHRSTIYL.

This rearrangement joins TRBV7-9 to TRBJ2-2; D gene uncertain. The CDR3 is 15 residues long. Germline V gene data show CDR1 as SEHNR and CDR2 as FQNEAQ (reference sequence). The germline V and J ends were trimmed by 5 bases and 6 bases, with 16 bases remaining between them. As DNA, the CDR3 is TGTGCCAGCAGCCCAAATAGCTACCCCCCCGGGGAGCTGTTTTTT. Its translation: CASSPNSYPPGELFF.

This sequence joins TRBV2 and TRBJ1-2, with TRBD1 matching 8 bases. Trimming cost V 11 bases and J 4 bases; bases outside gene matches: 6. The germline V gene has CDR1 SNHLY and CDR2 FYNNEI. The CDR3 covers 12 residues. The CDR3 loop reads CAVRTGPYGYTF. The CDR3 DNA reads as TGTGCCGTTCGGACAGGGCCCTATGGCTACACCTTC.

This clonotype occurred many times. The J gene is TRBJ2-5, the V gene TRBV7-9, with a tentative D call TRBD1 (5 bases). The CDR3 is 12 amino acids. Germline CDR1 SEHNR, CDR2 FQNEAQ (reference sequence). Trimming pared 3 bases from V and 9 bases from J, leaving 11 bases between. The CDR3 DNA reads TGTGCCAGCAGCTTCCAGGACAAGTCCCAGTACTTC. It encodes CASSFQDKSQYF.

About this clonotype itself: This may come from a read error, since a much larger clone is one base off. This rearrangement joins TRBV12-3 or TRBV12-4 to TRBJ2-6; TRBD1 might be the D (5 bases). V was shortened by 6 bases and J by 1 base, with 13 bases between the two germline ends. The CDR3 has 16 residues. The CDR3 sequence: CASSSWGGSGANVLTF. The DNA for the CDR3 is TGTGCCAGCAGCAGTTGGGGCGGTTCTGGGGCCAACGTCCTGACTTTC.

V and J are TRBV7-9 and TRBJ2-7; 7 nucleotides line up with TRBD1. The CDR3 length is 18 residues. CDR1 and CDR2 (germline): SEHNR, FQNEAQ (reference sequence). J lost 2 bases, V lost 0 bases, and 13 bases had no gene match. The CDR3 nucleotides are TGTGCCAGCAGCTTAGCCAGAGGGGGCGGTGGGGACACCTACGAGCAGTACTTC. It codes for CASSLARGGGGDTYEQYF.

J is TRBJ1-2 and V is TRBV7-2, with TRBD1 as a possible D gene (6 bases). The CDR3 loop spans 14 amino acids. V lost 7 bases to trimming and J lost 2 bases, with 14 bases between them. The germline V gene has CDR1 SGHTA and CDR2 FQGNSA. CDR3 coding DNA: TGTGCCAGCATCACTACAGGGTGCAACTATGGCTACACCTTC. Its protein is CASITTGCNYGYTF.

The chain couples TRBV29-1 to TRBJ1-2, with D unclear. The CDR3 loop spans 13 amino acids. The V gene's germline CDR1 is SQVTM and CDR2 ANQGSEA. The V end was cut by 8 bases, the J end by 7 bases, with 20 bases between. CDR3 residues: CSPLATSSGGYTF. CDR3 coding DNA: TGCAGCCCTCTGGCAACCTCTTCTGGTGGCTACACCTTC.

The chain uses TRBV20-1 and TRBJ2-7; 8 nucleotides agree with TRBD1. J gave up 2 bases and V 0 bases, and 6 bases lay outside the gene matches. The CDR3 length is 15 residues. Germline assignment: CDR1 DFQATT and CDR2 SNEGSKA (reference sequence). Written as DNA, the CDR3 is TGCAGTGCTAGAGAGGGCGGGACAGGCACCTACGAGCAGTACTTC. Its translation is CSAREGGTGTYEQYF.

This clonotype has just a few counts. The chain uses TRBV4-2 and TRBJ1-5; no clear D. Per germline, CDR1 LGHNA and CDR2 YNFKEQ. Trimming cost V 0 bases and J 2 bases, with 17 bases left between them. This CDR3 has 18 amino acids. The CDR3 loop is CASSQEGPTGLRNQPQHF. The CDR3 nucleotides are TGTGCCAGCAGCCAAGAGGGCCCCACGGGGTTGCGCAATCAGCCCCAGCATTTT.

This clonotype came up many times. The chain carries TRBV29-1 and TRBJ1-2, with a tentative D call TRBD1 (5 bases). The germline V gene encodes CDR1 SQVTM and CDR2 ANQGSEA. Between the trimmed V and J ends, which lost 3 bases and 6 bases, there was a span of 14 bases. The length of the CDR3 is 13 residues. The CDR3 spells CSVDLQGEDGYTF. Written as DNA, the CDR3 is TGCAGCGTTGATTTGCAGGGAGAGGATGGCTACACCTTC. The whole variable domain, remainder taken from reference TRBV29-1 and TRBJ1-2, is SAVISQKPSRDICQRGTSLTIQCQVDSQVTMMFWYRQQPGQSLTLIATANQGSEATYESGFVIDKFPISRPNLTFSTLTVSNMSPEDSSIYLCSVDLQGEDGYTFGSGTRLTVV.

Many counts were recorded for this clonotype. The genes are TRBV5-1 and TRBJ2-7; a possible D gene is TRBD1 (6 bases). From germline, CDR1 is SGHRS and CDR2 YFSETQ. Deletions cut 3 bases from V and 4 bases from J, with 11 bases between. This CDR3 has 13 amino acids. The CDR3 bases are TGCGCCAGCAGCTACGACACAGGGTACGAGCAGTACTTC. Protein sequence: CASSYDTGYEQYF.

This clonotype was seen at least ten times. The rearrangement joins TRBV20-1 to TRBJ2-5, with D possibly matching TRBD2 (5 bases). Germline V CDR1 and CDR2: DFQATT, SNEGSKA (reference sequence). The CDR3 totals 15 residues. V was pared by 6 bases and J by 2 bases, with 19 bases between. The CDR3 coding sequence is TGCAGTGCCAAGACCGGGAACATTCCACAAGAGACCCAGTACTTC. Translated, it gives CSAKTGNIPQETQYF.

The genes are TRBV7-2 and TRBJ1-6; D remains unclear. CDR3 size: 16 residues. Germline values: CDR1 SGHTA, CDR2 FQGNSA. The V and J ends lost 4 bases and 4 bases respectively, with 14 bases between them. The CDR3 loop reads CASSSHGQAYNSPLHF. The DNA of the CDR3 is TGTGCCAGCAGCTCCCACGGGCAGGCATATAATTCACCCCTCCACTTT.

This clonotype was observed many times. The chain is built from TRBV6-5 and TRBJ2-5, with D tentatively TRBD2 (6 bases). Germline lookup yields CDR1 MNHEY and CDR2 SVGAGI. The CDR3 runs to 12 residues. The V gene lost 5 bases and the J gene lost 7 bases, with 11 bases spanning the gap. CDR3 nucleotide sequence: TGTGCCAGCAGTGCGGGGTTCGGGACCCAGTACTTC. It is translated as CASSAGFGTQYF.